These T cell receptor beta chains were read from a single sample in a study of T-cell memory formation after mild COVID-19. TCRdb analysed the 5' RACE reads with MiXCR anew, one entry per CDR3 protein. The table has roughly 450,000 distinct CDR3 sequences, approximately 18% seen once. The sequencing input was PBMCs or a T cell subset sorted from them (not recorded which). These receptors were collected from an adult woman who had mild COVID-19 (a few samples of this study predate the infection). Cell type and time point are not known. Both conserved end residues are part of each CDR3. The D gene is left open where the match is weak. Part of the rows lack a size; the others show once, few, many or a class for expanded clones.

j_call clone_size d_call v_call cdr3_aa cdr3_nt
TRBJ1-5 few TRBD1 TRBV23-1 CASSHFCPGQGYSNQPQHF TGCGCCAGCAGTCACTTCTGTCCGGGACAGGGGTATAGCAATCAGCCCCAGCATTTT
TRBJ2-5 few TRBD2 TRBV30 CAWSLGGYGETQYF TGTGCCTGGAGTCTCGGGGGGTATGGGGAGACCCAGTACTTC
TRBJ1-2 NA NA TRBV6-5 CASSYRPAGGYTF TGTGCCAGCAGTTACCGGCCGGCGGGAGGCTACACCTTC
TRBJ2-5 NA TRBD2 TRBV6-5 CASRAGGVETQYF TGTGCCAGCCGTGCGGGGGGCGTGGAGACCCAGTACTTC
TRBJ1-4 NA NA TRBV9 CASSVGAGAGEKLFF TGTGCCAGCAGCGTAGGGGCAGGGGCAGGGGAAAAACTGTTTTTT
TRBJ2-1 many NA TRBV18 CASSPMGFNEQFF TGTGCCAGCTCCCCCATGGGATTCAATGAGCAGTTCTTC
TRBJ2-2 NA NA TRBV7-3 CASSLGPRTGELFF TGTGCCAGCAGCTTGGGTCCTCGCACCGGGGAGCTGTTTTTT
TRBJ1-1 NA NA TRBV6-5 CASSTQDGNTEAFF TGTGCCAGCAGCACTCAGGACGGGAACACTGAAGCTTTCTTT
TRBJ1-5 few NA TRBV12-3/TRBV12-4 CASSYEDRIYQPQHF TGTGCCAGCAGTTACGAAGACAGGATATATCAGCCCCAGCATTTT
TRBJ2-2 few NA TRBV5-1 CASSSSTGDTGELFF TGCGCCAGCAGCTCAAGTACGGGTGATACCGGGGAGCTGTTTTTT
TRBJ1-5 few NA TRBV30 CAWGTGNQPQHF TGTGCCTGGGGGACGGGGAATCAGCCCCAGCATTTT
TRBJ1-1 few NA TRBV6-2/TRBV6-3 CASSTRRENTEAFF TGTGCCAGCAGTACTCGCAGGGAGAACACTGAAGCTTTCTTT
TRBJ2-3 many TRBD2 TRBV18 CASSLLAGGITDTQYF TGTGCCAGCTCACTACTAGCGGGAGGAATCACAGATACGCAGTATTTT
TRBJ1-2 few NA TRBV20-1 CSASGDGIYGYTF TGCAGTGCTAGTGGGGACGGGATCTATGGCTACACCTTC
TRBJ2-7 NA TRBD1 TRBV27 CASSLKTGDYEQYF TGTGCCAGCAGTTTAAAAACAGGGGACTACGAGCAGTACTTC
TRBJ2-5 few TRBD2 TRBV12-3/TRBV12-4 CASSFRLADFQETQYF TGTGCCAGCAGCTTTAGACTAGCGGATTTCCAAGAGACCCAGTACTTC
TRBJ1-2 NA NA TRBV12-3/TRBV12-4 CASSPFEWVRYGYTF TGTGCCAGCAGTCCCTTTGAGTGGGTGCGCTATGGCTACACCTTC